This TCR beta chain was recovered during a study of neoadjuvant nivolumab and ipilimumab in lung cancer. Germline assignment: CDR1 SGHDT and CDR2 YYEEEE. This CDR3 contains 15 residues. V lost 4 bases and J lost 7; bases outside the gene matches: 9. TCRdb's table, derived via immunoSEQ multiplex PCR, lists solely in-frame clones and lacks some. Of 6,400 or so clones detected, less than 75% appear once; the ten largest clones hold about 14%. The receptor was derived from an adult with non-small cell lung cancer. The chain carries TRBV5-6 and TRBJ1-5; 9 bases are a match to TRBD1. This specimen was tumor tissue, taken after neoadjuvant nivolumab, alone or with ipilimumab, at or shortly before surgery. CDR3 loop: CASSAWTGVRQPQHF. CDR3 DNA sequence: TGTGCCAGCAGCGCCTGGACAGGGGTACGGCAGCCCCAGCATTTT.